The rows below give T cell receptor beta chains drawn from one sample of a study of T cells in Graves' hyperthyroidism and ophthalmopathy. TCRdb reanalysed the multiplex PCR reads using MiXCR and keeps one entry per CDR3 protein. Of fewer than 400,000 distinct CDR3 sequences in the sample, 20% to 30% were seen once. Sequenced input: blood. These receptors were collected from a man aged 45-60 years with Graves' hyperthyroidism. Each CDR3 is given with its conserved first and last residue. A D gene is named only where the DNA matches it firmly. Expanded clones are given a class, and other clones once, few, many or no size at all.

V: TRBV9; J: TRBJ2-1; D: NA; size: NA; CDR3: CASSVVGNNEQFF; DNA: TGTGCCAGCAGCGTAGTAGGTAACAATGAGCAGTTCTTC
V: TRBV18; J: TRBJ1-5; D: NA; size: few; CDR3: CASSPEVSSNQPQHF; DNA: TGTGCCAGCTCACCAGAAGTGTCTAGCAATCAGCCCCAGCATTTT
V: TRBV10-2; J: TRBJ2-7; D: NA; size: few; CDR3: CASSIGSGTYEQYF; DNA: TGCGCCAGTAGTATCGGCTCCGGAACCTACGAGCAGTACTTC
V: TRBV6-1; J: TRBJ2-3; D: TRBD2; size: NA; CDR3: CASRRTSGRTDTQYF; DNA: TGTGCCAGCAGACGAACTAGCGGGAGAACAGATACGCAGTATTTT
V: TRBV7-9; J: TRBJ2-7; D: TRBD1; size: NA; CDR3: CASSLQGSTPNSYEQYF; DNA: TGTGCCAGCAGCCTACAGGGGTCAACCCCAAATTCCTACGAGCAGTACTTC
V: TRBV11-2; J: TRBJ2-5; D: TRBD2; size: many; CDR3: CASSFTSGQETQYF; DNA: TGTGCCAGCAGCTTCACTAGCGGTCAAGAGACCCAGTACTTC
V: TRBV10-3; J: TRBJ2-7; D: TRBD1; size: NA; CDR3: CAISGQGAYEQYF; DNA: TGTGCCATCAGCGGACAGGGGGCCTACGAGCAGTACTTC
V: TRBV30; J: TRBJ1-5; D: NA; size: few; CDR3: CAWSEQTNQPQHF; DNA: TGTGCCTGGAGTGAACAGACAAATCAGCCCCAGCATTTT
V: TRBV29-1; J: TRBJ1-1; D: NA; size: few; CDR3: CSVEGTSSEAFF; DNA: TGCAGCGTTGAGGGGACATCTTCTGAAGCTTTCTTT
V: TRBV6-1; J: TRBJ1-2; D: TRBD1; size: NA; CDR3: CASSRDRGPGYTF; DNA: TGTGCCAGCAGTAGGGACAGGGGGCCTGGCTACACCTTC
V: TRBV5-1; J: TRBJ2-1; D: TRBD2; size: NA; CDR3: CASSPSGRNEQFF; DNA: TGCGCCAGCAGCCCGAGCGGGAGAAACGAGCAGTTCTTC
V: TRBV20-1; J: TRBJ2-7; D: TRBD2; size: few; CDR3: CSARPLTSGLNNEQYF; DNA: TGCAGTGCTAGACCCTTGACTAGCGGACTTAACAATGAGCAGTACTTC
V: TRBV19; J: TRBJ2-2; D: NA; size: few; CDR3: CASSMLGTNTGELFF; DNA: TGTGCCAGTAGTATGTTGGGCACGAACACCGGGGAGCTGTTTTTT
V: TRBV27; J: TRBJ2-7; D: NA; size: many; CDR3: CASSSQGRTYEQYF; DNA: TGTGCCAGCAGTTCTCAGGGACGTACCTACGAGCAGTACTTC
V: TRBV11-3; J: TRBJ2-1; D: TRBD2; size: NA; CDR3: CASSRTSGRAYNEQFF; DNA: TGTGCCAGCAGCCGGACTAGCGGGAGGGCCTACAATGAGCAGTTCTTC
V: TRBV30; J: TRBJ2-3; D: TRBD2; size: once; CDR3: CAWTRGGSTDTQYF; DNA: TGTGCCTGGACAAGGGGAGGGAGCACAGATACGCAGTATTTT
V: TRBV27; J: TRBJ2-7; D: NA; size: NA; CDR3: CASNPRQPGAYEQYF; DNA: TGTGCCAGCAATCCTCGACAGCCCGGGGCCTACGAGCAGTACTTC
V: TRBV7-2; J: TRBJ1-2; D: NA; size: many; CDR3: CASSLEEGSYGYTF; DNA: TGTGCCAGCAGCTTAGAAGAGGGATCCTATGGCTACACCTTC
V: TRBV20-1; J: TRBJ1-4; D: NA; size: NA; CDR3: CSAGQGGEKLFF; DNA: TGCAGTGCGGGCCAGGGCGGCGAAAAACTGTTTTTT
V: TRBV7-9; J: TRBJ2-1; D: TRBD1; size: NA; CDR3: CASSLGVRGQSLDEQFF; DNA: TGTGCCAGCAGCTTAGGAGTTAGGGGACAGAGTCTCGATGAGCAGTTCTTC
V: TRBV5-1; J: TRBJ2-7; D: NA; size: few; CDR3: CASSFSGDGEQYF; DNA: TGCGCCAGCAGCTTTTCAGGGGATGGCGAGCAGTACTTC
V: TRBV24-1; J: TRBJ2-1; D: TRBD2; size: NA; CDR3: CATSGGIGRTYNEQFF; DNA: TGTGCCACCAGTGGAGGTATCGGGAGGACCTACAATGAGCAGTTCTTC
V: TRBV20-1; J: TRBJ1-3; D: NA; size: NA; CDR3: CSAISGVTGNTIYF; DNA: TGCAGTGCTATATCCGGGGTGACTGGAAACACCATATATTTT
V: TRBV20-1; J: TRBJ2-1; D: NA; size: NA; CDR3: CSAKRADGNEQFF; DNA: TGCAGTGCTAAACGTGCGGACGGAAATGAGCAGTTCTTC
V: TRBV12-3/TRBV12-4; J: TRBJ2-7; D: NA; size: few; CDR3: CASSLTGRGGEQYF; DNA: TGTGCCAGCAGTCTAACGGGCAGGGGAGGCGAGCAGTACTTC
V: TRBV12-3/TRBV12-4; J: TRBJ2-3; D: TRBD2; size: many; CDR3: CASRLAGRTDTQYF; DNA: TGTGCCAGCAGGCTAGCGGGACGCACAGATACGCAGTATTTT
V: TRBV6-1; J: TRBJ2-3; D: TRBD2; size: few; CDR3: CASSVGSGSPDTQYF; DNA: TGTGCCAGCAGTGTAGGAAGCGGGAGTCCAGATACGCAGTATTTT
V: TRBV11-2; J: TRBJ1-1; D: NA; size: many; CDR3: CASSLEPGAEAFF; DNA: TGTGCCAGCAGCTTAGAACCGGGGGCTGAAGCTTTCTTT
V: TRBV7-9; J: TRBJ1-3; D: NA; size: few; CDR3: CASLGGGSGNTIYF; DNA: TGTGCCAGCCTCGGGGGAGGCTCTGGAAACACCATATATTTT
V: TRBV30; J: TRBJ2-1; D: TRBD2; size: few; CDR3: CAWSEREGGEQFF; DNA: TGTGCCTGGAGTGAGCGGGAGGGGGGGGAGCAGTTCTTC
V: TRBV11-3; J: TRBJ2-2; D: TRBD2; size: few; CDR3: CASSLGLAFLGELFF; DNA: TGTGCCAGCAGCTTGGGACTAGCGTTTCTCGGGGAGCTGTTTTTT
V: TRBV6-1; J: TRBJ1-2; D: NA; size: NA; CDR3: CASTPTGGFYGYTF; DNA: TGTGCCAGCACCCCCACGGGGGGGTTCTATGGCTACACCTTC
V: TRBV5-1; J: TRBJ2-1; D: NA; size: NA; CDR3: CASSMLERNEQFF; DNA: TGCGCCAGCAGCATGTTGGAACGCAATGAGCAGTTCTTC
V: TRBV13; J: TRBJ2-2; D: NA; size: NA; CDR3: CASSFDRRNTGELFF; DNA: TGTGCCAGCAGCTTCGACAGGAGAAACACCGGGGAGCTGTTTTTT
V: TRBV7-9; J: TRBJ2-7; D: TRBD1; size: many; CDR3: CASSGLDRDKGDEQYF; DNA: TGTGCCAGCAGCGGTCTGGACAGGGATAAAGGCGACGAGCAGTACTTC
V: TRBV2; J: TRBJ2-5; D: TRBD1; size: many; CDR3: CASRPGTGSETQYF; DNA: TGTGCCAGCAGGCCAGGGACAGGGTCCGAGACCCAGTACTTC
V: TRBV29-1; J: TRBJ1-5; D: TRBD1; size: few; CDR3: CSVGTGDQPQHF; DNA: TGCAGCGTGGGGACAGGGGATCAGCCCCAGCATTTT
V: TRBV27; J: TRBJ1-1; D: NA; size: NA; CDR3: CASITRGGLNTEAFF; DNA: TGTGCCAGCATCACACGAGGGGGATTGAACACTGAAGCTTTCTTT
V: TRBV7-9; J: TRBJ2-2; D: TRBD1; size: NA; CDR3: CASSTGTGGETGELFF; DNA: TGTGCCAGCAGCACCGGGACAGGGGGCGAAACCGGGGAGCTGTTTTTT
V: TRBV3-1; J: TRBJ2-3; D: TRBD1; size: many; CDR3: CASSQERGTGTDTQYF; DNA: TGTGCCAGCAGCCAAGAGAGGGGGACAGGGACAGATACGCAGTATTTT
V: TRBV18; J: TRBJ2-1; D: TRBD2; size: many; CDR3: CASKTSGSANEQFF; DNA: TGTGCCAGCAAGACTAGCGGGTCCGCAAATGAGCAGTTCTTC
V: TRBV27; J: TRBJ2-7; D: NA; size: NA; CDR3: CATPRETYEQYF; DNA: TGTGCCACCCCCCGGGAGACCTACGAGCAGTACTTC
V: TRBV7-2; J: TRBJ2-1; D: TRBD2; size: NA; CDR3: CASSLGGRASSYNEQFF; DNA: TGTGCCAGCAGCTTAGGCGGGAGGGCTAGCTCCTACAATGAGCAGTTCTTC
V: TRBV6-5; J: TRBJ2-7; D: TRBD2; size: NA; CDR3: CASSYNDVGLGADSYEQYF; DNA: TGTGCCAGCAGTTACAATGACGTAGGACTAGGTGCTGACTCCTACGAGCAGTACTTC
V: TRBV5-5; J: TRBJ2-5; D: TRBD2; size: few; CDR3: CASSLVAGGRETQYF; DNA: TGTGCCAGCAGCTTGGTAGCGGGAGGTCGAGAGACCCAGTACTTC
V: TRBV5-5; J: TRBJ2-1; D: TRBD1; size: few; CDR3: CASSFSGTGSYNEQFF; DNA: TGTGCCAGCAGCTTCTCCGGGACAGGGTCTTACAATGAGCAGTTCTTC
V: TRBV15; J: TRBJ2-7; D: NA; size: NA; CDR3: CATSRVQGGSYEQYF; DNA: TGTGCCACCAGCAGAGTCCAGGGAGGTTCCTACGAGCAGTACTTC